This TCR beta chain was recorded in a study of T cell repertoires in cytomegalovirus infection (dated by TCRdb to between 2018 and 2021). Concerning the study at large: Donor HLA type was relevant to the analysis, as public TCR beta signatures indicated carriage of CMV infection together with the matching HLA type. Points the paper makes about the study in general: Carriers of CMV infection plus the relevant HLA type were discriminated by the cumulative frequency of public TCR beta family members in the study cohort and in an independent roughly 370-donor cohort. The ex vivo response was dominated by HLA-C-restricted CMV-specific TCR beta clonotypes, which also provided the single most frequent clonotype in two of eight donors.

The sequencer listed for this sample is Illumina HiSeq 1500. In TCRdb, the public reads were trimmed at Q25 with fastp and aligned with MiXCR, with productive beta chains retained. For every CDR3 protein sequence, its rows merge into one entry that carries the most common genes and DNA. This sample is represented by hundreds of thousands of distinct CDR3 sequences; roughly 24% of them were singletons. The ten largest make up around 8% of the sample. From the cysteine through the phenylalanine, the CDR3 covers 14 amino acids. CDR3 DNA only is kept here, 42 bases in frame from base 1. V loses 3 bases, J loses 7 bases, and the germline ends lie 14 bases apart. The germline V gene (reference sequence) gives CDR1 as SGHKS and CDR2 as YYEKEE. This clonotype has a count of ten or more. The antigen this receptor binds is unknown. Per-base quality was not reported, and no clone a single base away is much larger than it.

The sequence was collected from a human donor in good health (CMV status not recorded). Some clones in this sample may be carry-over from other donors' samples. The specimen was CD8+ T cells from PBMCs. The V and J segments used are TRBV5-5 and TRBJ1-5, with no D gene named confidently. The sequenced DNA is TGTGCCAGCAGCTCCGAAACCCCCGGCCAGCCCCAGCATTTT. It is translated as CASSSETPGQPQHF.